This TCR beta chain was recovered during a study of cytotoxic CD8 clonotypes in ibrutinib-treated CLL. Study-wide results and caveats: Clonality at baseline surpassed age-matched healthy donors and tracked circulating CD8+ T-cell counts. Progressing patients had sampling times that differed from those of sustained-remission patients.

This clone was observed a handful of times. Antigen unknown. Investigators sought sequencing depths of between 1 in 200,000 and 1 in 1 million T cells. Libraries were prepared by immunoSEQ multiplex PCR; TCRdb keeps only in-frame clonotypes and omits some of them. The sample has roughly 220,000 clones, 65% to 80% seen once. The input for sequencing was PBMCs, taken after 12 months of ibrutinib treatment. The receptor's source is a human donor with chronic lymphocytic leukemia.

The CDR3 sequence is CASSVKAGTGYEQYF. CDR3 coding DNA: TGTGCCAGCAGCGTGAAGGCCGGGACAGGTTACGAGCAGTACTTC. The chain uses TRBV9 and TRBJ2-7, with 8 bases fitting TRBD1. The germline gives CDR1 SGDLS, CDR2 YYNGEE. V shed 2 bases, J shed 4 bases, and the junction held 8 bases outside the gene matches. This CDR3 comprises 15 residues.